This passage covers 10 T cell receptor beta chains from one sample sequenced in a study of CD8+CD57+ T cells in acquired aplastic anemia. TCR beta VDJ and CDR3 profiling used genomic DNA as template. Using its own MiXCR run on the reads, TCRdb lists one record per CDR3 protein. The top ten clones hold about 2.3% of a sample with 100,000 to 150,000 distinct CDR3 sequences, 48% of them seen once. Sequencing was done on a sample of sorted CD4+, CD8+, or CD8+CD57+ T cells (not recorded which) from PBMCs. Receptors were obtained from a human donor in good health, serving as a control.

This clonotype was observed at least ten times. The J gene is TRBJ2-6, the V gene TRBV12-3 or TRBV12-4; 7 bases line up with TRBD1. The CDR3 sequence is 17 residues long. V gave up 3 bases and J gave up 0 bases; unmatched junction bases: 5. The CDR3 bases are TGTGCCAGCAGTTTGACAGGGAGTATCTCTGGGGCCAACGTCCTGACTTTC. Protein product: CASSLTGSISGANVLTF.

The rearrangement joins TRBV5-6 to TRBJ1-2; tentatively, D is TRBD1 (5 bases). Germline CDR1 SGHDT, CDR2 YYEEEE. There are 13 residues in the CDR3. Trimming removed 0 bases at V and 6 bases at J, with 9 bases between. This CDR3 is CASSLGQIDGYTF. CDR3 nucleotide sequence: TGTGCCAGCAGCTTGGGACAGATAGATGGCTACACCTTC.

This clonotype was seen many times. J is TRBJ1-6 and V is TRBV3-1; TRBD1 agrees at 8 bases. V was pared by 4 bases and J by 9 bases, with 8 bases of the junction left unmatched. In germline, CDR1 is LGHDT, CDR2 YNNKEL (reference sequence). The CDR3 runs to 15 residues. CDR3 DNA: TGTGCCAGCAGCCTATCGGACAGGGAGAGTTCACCCCTCCACTTT. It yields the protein CASSLSDRESSPLHF.

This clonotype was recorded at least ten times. The CDR3 here is CASSVGGLGQHTGELFF. CDR3 DNA sequence: TGTGCCAGCAGCGTAGGAGGTCTGGGACAGCACACCGGGGAGCTGTTTTTT. The chain couples TRBV9 to TRBJ2-2; 7 nucleotides line up with TRBD1. CDR3 length equals 17 residues. V shed 0 bases and J 3 bases; nucleotides not matched to a gene: 8. Germline CDR1 is SGDLS and CDR2 is YYNGEE. The variable domain in full, completed from reference TRBV9 and TRBJ2-2, reads DSGVTQTPKHLITATGQRVTLRCSPRSGDLSVYWYQQSLDQGLQFLIQYYNGEERAKGNILERFSAQQFPDLHSELNLSSLELGDSALYFCASSVGGLGQHTGELFFGEGSRLTVL.

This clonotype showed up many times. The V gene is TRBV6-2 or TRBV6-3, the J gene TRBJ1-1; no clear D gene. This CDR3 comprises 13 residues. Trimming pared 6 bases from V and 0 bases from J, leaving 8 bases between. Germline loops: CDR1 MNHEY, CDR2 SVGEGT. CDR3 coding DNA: TGTGCCAGCAGGACGGGATTGAACACTGAAGCTTTCTTT. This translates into CASRTGLNTEAFF.

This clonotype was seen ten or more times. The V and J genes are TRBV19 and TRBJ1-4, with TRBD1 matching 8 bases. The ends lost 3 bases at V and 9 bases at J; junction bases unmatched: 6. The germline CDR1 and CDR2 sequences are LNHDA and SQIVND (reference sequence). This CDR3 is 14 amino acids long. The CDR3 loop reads CASSMSGGRQKLFF. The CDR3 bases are TGTGCCAGTAGTATGTCAGGGGGCCGCCAAAAACTGTTTTTT.

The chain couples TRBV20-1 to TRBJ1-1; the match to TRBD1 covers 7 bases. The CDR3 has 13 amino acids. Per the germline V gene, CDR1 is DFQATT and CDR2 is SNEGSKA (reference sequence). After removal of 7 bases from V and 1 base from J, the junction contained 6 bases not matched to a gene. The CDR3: CSGSQGSNTEAFF. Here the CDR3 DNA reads TGCAGTGGTTCACAGGGGTCGAACACTGAAGCTTTCTTT.

This CDR3 is CASSLYWTEKLFF. Written as DNA, the CDR3 is TGTGCCAGCAGCTTGTATTGGACTGAAAAACTGTTTTTT. The rearrangement links TRBV5-5 to TRBJ1-4; D is undetermined. The V end was cut by 1 base, the J end by 7 bases, with 8 bases between. The germline V gene encodes CDR1 SGHKS and CDR2 YYEKEE (reference sequence). CDR3 size: 13 residues. Combining the CDR3 with reference TRBV5-5 and TRBJ1-4 gives the whole variable domain DAGVTQSPTHLIKTRGQQVTLRCSPISGHKSVSWYQQVLGQGPQFIFQYYEKEERGRGNFPDRFSARQFPNYSSELNVNALLLGDSALYLCASSLYWTEKLFFGSGTQLSVL.

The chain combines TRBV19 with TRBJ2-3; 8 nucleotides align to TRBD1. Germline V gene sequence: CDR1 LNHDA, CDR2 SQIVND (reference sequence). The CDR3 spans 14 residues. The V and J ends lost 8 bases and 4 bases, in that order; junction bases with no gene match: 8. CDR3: CASGRQGPADTQYF. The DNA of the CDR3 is TGTGCCAGTGGACGACAGGGGCCGGCAGATACGCAGTATTTT.

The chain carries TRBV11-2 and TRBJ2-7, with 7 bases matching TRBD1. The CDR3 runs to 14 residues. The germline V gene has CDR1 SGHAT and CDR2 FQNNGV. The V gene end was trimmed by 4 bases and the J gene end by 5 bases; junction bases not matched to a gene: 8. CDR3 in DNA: TGTGCCAGCAGCTCACCAACCGACAGGGACGAGCAGTACGTC. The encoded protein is CASSSPTDRDEQYV.